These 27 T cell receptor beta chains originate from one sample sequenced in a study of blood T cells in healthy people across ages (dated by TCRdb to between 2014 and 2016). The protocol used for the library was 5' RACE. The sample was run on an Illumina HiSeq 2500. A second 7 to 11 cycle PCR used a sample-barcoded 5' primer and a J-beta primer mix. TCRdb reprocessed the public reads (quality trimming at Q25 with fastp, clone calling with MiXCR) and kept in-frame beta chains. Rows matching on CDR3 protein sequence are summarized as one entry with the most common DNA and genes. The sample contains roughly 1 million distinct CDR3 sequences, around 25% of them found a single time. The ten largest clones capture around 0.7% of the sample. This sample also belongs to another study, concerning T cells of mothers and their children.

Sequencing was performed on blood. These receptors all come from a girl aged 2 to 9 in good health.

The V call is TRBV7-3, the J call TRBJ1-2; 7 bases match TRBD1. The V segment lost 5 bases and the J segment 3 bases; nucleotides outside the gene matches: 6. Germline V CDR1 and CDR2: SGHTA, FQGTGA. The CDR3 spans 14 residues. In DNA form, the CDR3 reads TGTGCCAGCAGCCCGACAGGGACGCACTATGGCTACACCTTC. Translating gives CASSPTGTHYGYTF.

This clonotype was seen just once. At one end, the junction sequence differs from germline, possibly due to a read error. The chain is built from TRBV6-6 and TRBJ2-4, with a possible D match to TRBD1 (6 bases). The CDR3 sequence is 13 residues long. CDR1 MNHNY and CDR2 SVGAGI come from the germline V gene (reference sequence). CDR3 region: CASSFHRVDIQHF. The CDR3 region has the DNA TGTGCCAGCAGTTTCCACAGGGTAGACATTCAGCACTTC.

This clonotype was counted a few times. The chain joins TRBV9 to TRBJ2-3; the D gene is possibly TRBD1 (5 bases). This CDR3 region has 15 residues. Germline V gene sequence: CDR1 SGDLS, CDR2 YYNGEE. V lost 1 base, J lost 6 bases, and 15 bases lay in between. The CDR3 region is CASSVRPQGIDTQYF. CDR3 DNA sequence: TGTGCCAGCAGCGTAAGGCCGCAGGGAATCGATACGCAGTATTTT.

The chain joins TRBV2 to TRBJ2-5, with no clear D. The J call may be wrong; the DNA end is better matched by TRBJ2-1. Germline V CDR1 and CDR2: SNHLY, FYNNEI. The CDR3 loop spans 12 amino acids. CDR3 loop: CASLKRGHEQFF. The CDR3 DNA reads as TGTGCCAGCCTGAAGCGTGGGCATGAGCAGTTCTTC.

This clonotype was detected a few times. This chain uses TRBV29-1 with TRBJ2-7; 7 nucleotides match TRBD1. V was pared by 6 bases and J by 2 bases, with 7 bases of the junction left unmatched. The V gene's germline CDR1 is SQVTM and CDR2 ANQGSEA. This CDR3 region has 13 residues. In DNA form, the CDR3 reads TGCAGCGTGGCCACAGGGGATCCCTACGAGCAGTACTTC. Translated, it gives CSVATGDPYEQYF.

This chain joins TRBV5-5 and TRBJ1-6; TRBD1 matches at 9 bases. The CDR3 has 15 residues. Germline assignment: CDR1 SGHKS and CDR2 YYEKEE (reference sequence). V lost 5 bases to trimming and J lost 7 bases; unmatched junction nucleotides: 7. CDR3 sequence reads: CASRGQGRENSPLHF. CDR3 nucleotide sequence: TGTGCCAGCAGGGGACAGGGAAGAGAGAATTCACCCCTCCACTTT.

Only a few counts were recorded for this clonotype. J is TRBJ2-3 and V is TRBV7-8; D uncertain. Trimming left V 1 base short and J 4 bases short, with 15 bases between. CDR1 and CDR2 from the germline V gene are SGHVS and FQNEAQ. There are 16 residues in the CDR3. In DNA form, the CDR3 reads TGTGCCAGCAGCTTAGGTGGACGGAGACCGTCAGATACGCAGTATTTT. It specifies CASSLGGRRPSDTQYF.

The CDR3 reads CASSLDVSRETQYF. DNA for the CDR3: TGTGCCAGCAGCTTGGATGTGAGTCGAGAGACCCAGTACTTC. This sequence joins TRBV5-4 and TRBJ2-5; D gene unclear. V gave up 0 bases and J gave up 4 bases, with 10 bases separating them. Looked up from germline, CDR1 is SGHNT and CDR2 is YYREEE (reference sequence). This CDR3 contains 14 residues. The whole variable domain, filled in from reference TRBV5-4 and TRBJ2-5, reads ETGVTQSPTHLIKTRGQQVTLRCSSQSGHNTVSWYQQALGQGPQFIFQYYREEENGRGNFPPRFSGLQFPNYSSELNVNALELDDSALYLCASSLDVSRETQYFGPGTRLLVL.

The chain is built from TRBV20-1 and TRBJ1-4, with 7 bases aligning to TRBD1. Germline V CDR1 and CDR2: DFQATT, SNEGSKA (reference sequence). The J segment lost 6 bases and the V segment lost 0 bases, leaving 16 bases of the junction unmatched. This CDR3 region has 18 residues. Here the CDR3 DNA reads TGCAGTGCTAGAGATGACAGGGAGGTTTTAAATGGGGATGAAAAACTGTTTTTT. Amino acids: CSARDDREVLNGDEKLFF.

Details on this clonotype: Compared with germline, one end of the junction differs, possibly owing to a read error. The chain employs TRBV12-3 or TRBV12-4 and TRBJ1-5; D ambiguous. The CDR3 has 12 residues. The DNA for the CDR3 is TGTGCCAGCAGACCAGCCACGGGCCAGCTCATTTTT. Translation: CASRPATGQLIF.

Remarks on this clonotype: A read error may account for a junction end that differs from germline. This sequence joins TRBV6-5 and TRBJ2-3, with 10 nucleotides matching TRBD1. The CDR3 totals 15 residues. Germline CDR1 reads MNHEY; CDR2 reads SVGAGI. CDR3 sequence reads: CASSVGQGVTDTQYF. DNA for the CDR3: TGTGCTAGCAGTGTAGGACAGGGGGTCACAGATACGCAGTATTTT.

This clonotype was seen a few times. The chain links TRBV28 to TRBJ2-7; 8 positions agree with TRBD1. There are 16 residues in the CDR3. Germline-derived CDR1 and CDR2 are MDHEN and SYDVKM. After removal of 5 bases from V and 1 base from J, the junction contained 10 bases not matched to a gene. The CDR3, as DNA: TGTGCCAGCAGTCCCTTGGGACAGGCGCTTTCCTACGAGCAGTACTTC. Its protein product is CASSPLGQALSYEQYF.

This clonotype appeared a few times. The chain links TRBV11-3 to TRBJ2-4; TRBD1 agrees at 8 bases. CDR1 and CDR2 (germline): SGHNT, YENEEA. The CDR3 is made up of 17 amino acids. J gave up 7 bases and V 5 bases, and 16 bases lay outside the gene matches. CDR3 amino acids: CASSPRTGPNRGNIQYF. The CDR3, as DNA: TGTGCCAGCAGCCCCCGGACAGGGCCGAACCGGGGGAACATTCAGTACTTC.

The CDR3 is CASSADRANYGYTF. CDR3 sequence (DNA): TGTGCCAGCAGCGCCGACAGAGCTAACTATGGCTACACCTTC. This chain links TRBV9 with TRBJ1-2, with a tentative D call TRBD1 (5 bases). V shed 3 bases and J shed 0 bases, with 9 bases lying between them. The CDR3 runs to 14 residues. The germline gives CDR1 SGDLS, CDR2 YYNGEE.

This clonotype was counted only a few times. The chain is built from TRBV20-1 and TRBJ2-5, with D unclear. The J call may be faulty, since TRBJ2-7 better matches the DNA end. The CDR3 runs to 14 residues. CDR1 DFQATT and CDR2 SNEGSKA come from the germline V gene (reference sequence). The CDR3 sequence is CSARASDKYYEQYF. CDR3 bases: TGCAGTGCTAGAGCTAGTGATAAGTACTACGAGCAGTACTTC.

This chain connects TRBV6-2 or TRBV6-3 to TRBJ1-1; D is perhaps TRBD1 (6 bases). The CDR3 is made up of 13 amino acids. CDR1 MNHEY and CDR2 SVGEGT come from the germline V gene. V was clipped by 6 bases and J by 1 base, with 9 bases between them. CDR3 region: CASRSRGNTEAFF. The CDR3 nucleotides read TGTGCCAGCAGGAGCAGGGGGAACACTGAAGCTTTCTTT.

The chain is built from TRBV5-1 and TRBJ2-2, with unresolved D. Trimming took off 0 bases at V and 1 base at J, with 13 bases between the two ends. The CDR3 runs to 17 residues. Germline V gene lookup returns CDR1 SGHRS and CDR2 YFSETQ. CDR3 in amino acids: CASSLGFLALNTGELFF. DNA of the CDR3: TGCGCCAGCAGCTTGGGGTTTTTGGCGTTGAACACCGGGGAGCTGTTTTTT.

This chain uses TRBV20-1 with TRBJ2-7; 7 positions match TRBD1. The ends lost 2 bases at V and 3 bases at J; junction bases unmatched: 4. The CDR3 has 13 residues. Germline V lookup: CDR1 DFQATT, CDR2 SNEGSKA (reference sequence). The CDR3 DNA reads TGCAGTGCTAGATCCGACAGGGTCTACGAGCAGTACTTC. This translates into CSARSDRVYEQYF.

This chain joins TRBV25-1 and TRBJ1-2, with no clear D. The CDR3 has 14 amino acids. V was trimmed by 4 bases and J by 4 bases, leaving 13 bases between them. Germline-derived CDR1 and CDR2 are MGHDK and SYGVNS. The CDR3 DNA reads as TGTGCCAGCAGTGGAAACAGTGTCCGCTATGGCTACACCTTC. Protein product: CASSGNSVRYGYTF.

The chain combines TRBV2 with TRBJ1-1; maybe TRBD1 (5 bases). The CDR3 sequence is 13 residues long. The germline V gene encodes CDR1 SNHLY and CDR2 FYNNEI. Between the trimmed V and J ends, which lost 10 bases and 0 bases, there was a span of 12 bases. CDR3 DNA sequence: TGTGCCACACCGGGACTGCTGAACACTGAAGCTTTCTTT. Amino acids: CATPGLLNTEAFF.

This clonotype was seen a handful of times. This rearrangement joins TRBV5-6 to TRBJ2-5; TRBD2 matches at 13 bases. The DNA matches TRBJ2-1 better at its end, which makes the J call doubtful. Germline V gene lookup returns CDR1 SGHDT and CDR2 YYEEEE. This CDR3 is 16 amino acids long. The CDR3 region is CASSLAGLAGYDEQFF. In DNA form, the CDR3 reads TGTGCCAGCAGCTTGGCGGGACTAGCGGGATACGATGAGCAGTTCTTC.

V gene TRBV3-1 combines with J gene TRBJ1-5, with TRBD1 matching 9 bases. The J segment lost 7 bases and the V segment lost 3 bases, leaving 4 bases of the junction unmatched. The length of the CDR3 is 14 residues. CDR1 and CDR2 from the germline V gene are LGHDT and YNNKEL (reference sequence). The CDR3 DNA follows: TGTGCCAGCAGCCAGGGGGACAGGGTACAGCCCCAGCATTTT. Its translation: CASSQGDRVQPQHF. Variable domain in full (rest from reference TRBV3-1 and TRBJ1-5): DTAVSQTPKYLVTQMGNDKSIKCEQNLGHDTMYWYKQDSKKFLKIMFSYNNKELIINETVPNRFSPKSPDKAHLNLHINSLELGDSAVYFCASSQGDRVQPQHFGDGTRLSIL.

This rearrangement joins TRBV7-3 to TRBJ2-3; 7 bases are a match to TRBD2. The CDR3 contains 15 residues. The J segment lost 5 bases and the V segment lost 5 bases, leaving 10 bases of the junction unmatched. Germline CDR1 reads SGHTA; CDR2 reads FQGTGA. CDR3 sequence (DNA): TGTGCCAGCAGCAGTAGCGGGCGAGCTGGAGATACGCAGTATTTT. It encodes CASSSSGRAGDTQYF.

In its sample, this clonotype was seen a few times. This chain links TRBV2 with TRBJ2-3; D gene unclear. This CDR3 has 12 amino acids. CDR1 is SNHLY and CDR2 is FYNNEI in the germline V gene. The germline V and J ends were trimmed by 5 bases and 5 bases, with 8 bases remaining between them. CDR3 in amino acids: CASSYERDTQYF. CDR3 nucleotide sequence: TGTGCCAGCAGTTATGAGCGAGATACGCAGTATTTT.

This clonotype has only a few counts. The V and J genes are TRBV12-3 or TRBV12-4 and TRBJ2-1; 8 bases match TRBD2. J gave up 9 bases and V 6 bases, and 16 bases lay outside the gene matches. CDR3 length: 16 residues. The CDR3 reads CASSPEMIAGTGEQFF. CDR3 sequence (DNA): TGTGCCAGCAGCCCGGAGATGATAGCGGGGACGGGTGAGCAGTTCTTC.

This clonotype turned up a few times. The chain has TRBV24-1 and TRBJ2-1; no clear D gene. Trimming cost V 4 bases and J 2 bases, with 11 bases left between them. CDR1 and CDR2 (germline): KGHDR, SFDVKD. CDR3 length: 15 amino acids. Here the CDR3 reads CATSDPGHAYNEQFF. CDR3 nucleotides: TGTGCCACCAGTGACCCGGGCCATGCCTACAATGAGCAGTTCTTC.

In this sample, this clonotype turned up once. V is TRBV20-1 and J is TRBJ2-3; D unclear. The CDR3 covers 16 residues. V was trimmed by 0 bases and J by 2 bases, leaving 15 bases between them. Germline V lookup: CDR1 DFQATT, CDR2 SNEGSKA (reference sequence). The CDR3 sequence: CSARDDQMPHTDTQYF. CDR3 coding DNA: TGCAGTGCTAGAGATGACCAAATGCCGCACACAGATACGCAGTATTTT.